This T cell receptor beta chain was identified in a study of cytomegalovirus exposure and HLA in healthy donors. Study conclusions and caveats: TCR beta chains associated with HLA were, in a later analysis, more clonally expanded than equally common others.

The PCR made use of 60 Vbeta and 13 Jbeta primers. The protocol was immunoSEQ multiplex PCR, while the TCRdb copy is restricted to in-frame clones and leaves out a portion. Seen here are about 59,000 clones, 65% to 75% observed once, and the top ten hold 6.8%. On this clone itself: Its antigen is as yet unknown.

CDR3 length equals 15 residues. The V gene's germline CDR1 is MDHEN and CDR2 SYDVKM. With 6 bases clipped from V and 11 bases from J, the junction kept 11 bases outside the gene matches. Sequencing used PBMCs. The chain has TRBV28 and TRBJ2-2; TRBD2 agrees at 11 bases. This sequence was found in a man aged 25-45 years in good health and CMV-seropositive. CDR3 coding DNA: TGTGCCAGCAGCGACCCTCTAGCGGGGGGTACCGAGCTGTTTTTT. Translating gives CASSDPLAGGTELFF.